The rows below give T cell receptor beta chains drawn from one sample of a study of T cells in pancreatic ductal adenocarcinoma. The repertoire was sequenced with immunoSEQ multiplex PCR; TCRdb's copy has only in-frame clones and lacks some. Here the sample spans 100,000 or so clones, nearly 95% being singletons. What was sequenced was PBMCs. The receptors here all came from a human donor with pancreatic ductal adenocarcinoma. CDR3s include the opening cysteine and the closing phenylalanine or tryptophan. The order of the fields is D gene, V gene, clone size, J gene, CDR3 DNA, CDR3 protein. The D gene is left open where the match is weak. Some rows mark clone size as missing; the rest say once, few, many or name a class of expanded clone.

d_gene: -
v_gene: TRBV6-5
abundance: few
j_gene: TRBJ1-1
CDR3nt: TGTGCCAGCAGTTTGGCCAGAAACACTGAAGCTTTCTTT
CDR3aa: CASSLARNTEAFF

d_gene: -
v_gene: TRBV6-6
abundance: -
j_gene: TRBJ1-5
CDR3nt: TGTGCCAGCAGTTACTCGGCATCTCAGGGTCAGCCCCAGCATTTT
CDR3aa: CASSYSASQGQPQHF

d_gene: -
v_gene: TRBV5-1
abundance: once
j_gene: TRBJ2-7
CDR3nt: TGCGCCAGCAGCCCCTCACTGGACTGGTCCTACGAGCAGTACTTC
CDR3aa: CASSPSLDWSYEQYF

d_gene: TRBD1
v_gene: TRBV5-1
abundance: -
j_gene: TRBJ2-3
CDR3nt: TGCGCCAGCAGCTTGGAGTCCAGGGGGCAAGATACGCAGTATTTT
CDR3aa: CASSLESRGQDTQYF

d_gene: TRBD2
v_gene: TRBV2
abundance: -
j_gene: TRBJ2-5
CDR3nt: TGTGCCAGCAGTGAAGCAGGAGCGGGGGCACAAGAGACCCAGTACTTC
CDR3aa: CASSEAGAGAQETQYF

d_gene: -
v_gene: TRBV30
abundance: -
j_gene: TRBJ2-7
CDR3nt: TGTGCCTGGAGTCAGTCTAGCGCCCACGAGCAGTACTTC
CDR3aa: CAWSQSSAHEQYF

d_gene: -
v_gene: TRBV27
abundance: -
j_gene: TRBJ1-2
CDR3nt: TGTGCCAGCAGTTTAAGTAGCGGGGTTGGCTACACCTTC
CDR3aa: CASSLSSGVGYTF

d_gene: TRBD2
v_gene: TRBV7-9
abundance: -
j_gene: TRBJ2-7
CDR3nt: TGTGCCAGCAGTCGGACTAGCGGGAGCTACGAGCAGTACTTC
CDR3aa: CASSRTSGSYEQYF

d_gene: -
v_gene: TRBV7-9
abundance: -
j_gene: TRBJ2-2
CDR3nt: TGTGCCAGCAGCTTAACCAGCGGGCCCGGGGAGCTGTTTTTT
CDR3aa: CASSLTSGPGELFF

d_gene: -
v_gene: TRBV2
abundance: -
j_gene: TRBJ2-7
CDR3nt: TGTGCCAGCAGAAATGAGGACTACCGAGACGAGCAGTACTTC
CDR3aa: CASRNEDYRDEQYF

d_gene: TRBD1
v_gene: TRBV10-3
abundance: -
j_gene: TRBJ2-7
CDR3nt: TGTGCCATCAGTGCCGGGACAGGGTACTACGAGCAGTACTTC
CDR3aa: CAISAGTGYYEQYF

d_gene: TRBD1
v_gene: TRBV7-9
abundance: -
j_gene: TRBJ1-4
CDR3nt: TGTGCCAGCAGCTTAGCGGGGGACAGCGCAACTAATGAAAAACTGTTTTTT
CDR3aa: CASSLAGDSATNEKLFF

d_gene: TRBD2
v_gene: TRBV28
abundance: -
j_gene: TRBJ2-1
CDR3nt: TGTGCCAGCAGGGGTCTGGCGGGAGTAGGTAATGAGCAGTTCTTC
CDR3aa: CASRGLAGVGNEQFF

d_gene: -
v_gene: TRBV10-3
abundance: -
j_gene: TRBJ2-3
CDR3nt: TGTGCCATCTCGGCTAGTCACCCGCCAGATACGCAGTATTTT
CDR3aa: CAISASHPPDTQYF

d_gene: -
v_gene: TRBV12-5
abundance: -
j_gene: TRBJ2-7
CDR3nt: TGTGCTAGTGGTTTGGCTAAGCGCGGGACGTATTCCTACGAGCAGTACTTC
CDR3aa: CASGLAKRGTYSYEQYF

d_gene: TRBD1
v_gene: TRBV28
abundance: once
j_gene: TRBJ1-2
CDR3nt: TGTGCCAGCAGTCTAGGGACAGAGCGTGGCTACACCTTC
CDR3aa: CASSLGTERGYTF

d_gene: TRBD1
v_gene: TRBV6-5
abundance: -
j_gene: TRBJ2-7
CDR3nt: TGTGCCAGCAGTTACTCGAAATGGACAGGGCCGGGGGAGCAGTACTTC
CDR3aa: CASSYSKWTGPGEQYF

d_gene: -
v_gene: TRBV9
abundance: -
j_gene: TRBJ2-5
CDR3nt: TGTGCCAGCAGCGGACCCGGGGGAGCGGAGACCCAGTACTTC
CDR3aa: CASSGPGGAETQYF